A selection of T cell receptor beta chains follows, all from one sample in a study of cytomegalovirus exposure and HLA in healthy donors. TCRdb's table, derived via immunoSEQ multiplex PCR, lists solely in-frame clones and lacks some. The profile covers about 140,000 clones, with roughly three fifths appearing a single time and 6.5% taken by the ten largest. Sequenced material: PBMCs. These receptors all come from a woman in her sixties or seventies in good health and CMV-seronegative. CDR3s include the opening cysteine and the closing phenylalanine or tryptophan. A D gene is named only where the DNA matches it firmly. Size is stated for part of the rows, as once, few or many counts, or as a class when the clone is expanded.

d_call: NA
j_call: TRBJ2-1
clone_size: NA
v_call: TRBV19
cdr3_nt: TGTGCCAGTAGTGTGGACGGGGTGTACAATGAGCAGTTCTTC
cdr3_aa: CASSVDGVYNEQFF

d_call: TRBD1
j_call: TRBJ1-5
clone_size: NA
v_call: TRBV9
cdr3_nt: TGTGCCAGCAGCGTAGGGGCAGGGGGCTGGCCCCAGCATTTT
cdr3_aa: CASSVGAGGWPQHF

d_call: TRBD1
j_call: TRBJ2-7
clone_size: NA
v_call: TRBV28
cdr3_nt: TGTGCCAGAACTTACAGGGGGCCGAGGTACGAGCAGTACTTC
cdr3_aa: CARTYRGPRYEQYF

d_call: NA
j_call: TRBJ2-2
clone_size: NA
v_call: TRBV28
cdr3_nt: TGTGCCAGCAGTCAAACAGGGTTAGGCGCCGGGGAGCTGTTTTTT
cdr3_aa: CASSQTGLGAGELFF

d_call: TRBD2
j_call: TRBJ2-5
clone_size: NA
v_call: TRBV25-1
cdr3_nt: TGTGCCAGCAGTGTCCTAGCGGGGGGGCAAGAGACCCAGTACTTC
cdr3_aa: CASSVLAGGQETQYF

d_call: NA
j_call: TRBJ1-5
clone_size: NA
v_call: TRBV5-6
cdr3_nt: TGTGCCAGCAGCTTGGGGGGCTTAGACAATCAGCCCCAGCATTTT
cdr3_aa: CASSLGGLDNQPQHF

d_call: NA
j_call: TRBJ1-1
clone_size: NA
v_call: TRBV10-1
cdr3_nt: TGCGCCAGCAGTGAGGACAGGATGGACACTGAAGCTTTCTTT
cdr3_aa: CASSEDRMDTEAFF

d_call: NA
j_call: TRBJ1-1
clone_size: NA
v_call: TRBV6-5
cdr3_nt: TGTGCCAGCAGGCTAGAACAGGGCTGGGGCACTGAAGCTTTCTTT
cdr3_aa: CASRLEQGWGTEAFF

d_call: NA
j_call: TRBJ2-3
clone_size: NA
v_call: TRBV6-6
cdr3_nt: TGTGCCAGCAGGCCCGGGGTTAGCACAGATACGCAGTATTTT
cdr3_aa: CASRPGVSTDTQYF

d_call: TRBD1
j_call: TRBJ1-1
clone_size: medium-sized
v_call: TRBV28
cdr3_nt: TGTGCCAGCTGGACAGGGGTGAACACTGAAGCTTTCTTT
cdr3_aa: CASWTGVNTEAFF

d_call: TRBD1
j_call: TRBJ1-5
clone_size: NA
v_call: TRBV6-1
cdr3_nt: TGTGCCAGCAGGGACAGGATAAGCAATCAGCCCCAGCATTTT
cdr3_aa: CASRDRISNQPQHF

d_call: NA
j_call: TRBJ1-1
clone_size: NA
v_call: TRBV5-1
cdr3_nt: TGCGCCAGCAGTTACGGACAGCTGAACACTGAAGCTTTCTTT
cdr3_aa: CASSYGQLNTEAFF

d_call: NA
j_call: TRBJ2-7
clone_size: NA
v_call: TRBV6-5
cdr3_nt: TGTGCCAGCAGTTACGCGGACTCGCCGCCCCACGAGCAGTACTTC
cdr3_aa: CASSYADSPPHEQYF

d_call: TRBD1
j_call: TRBJ2-2
clone_size: NA
v_call: TRBV6-6
cdr3_nt: TGTGCCAGCAGAGGGGGCGCGGACACCGGGGAGCTGTTTTTT
cdr3_aa: CASRGGADTGELFF

d_call: NA
j_call: TRBJ2-4
clone_size: NA
v_call: TRBV7-9
cdr3_nt: TGTGCCAGCAGCTCGGAGGACATTCAGTACTTC
cdr3_aa: CASSSEDIQYF

d_call: TRBD1
j_call: TRBJ2-5
clone_size: NA
v_call: TRBV5-1
cdr3_nt: TGCGCCAGCAGCTACCGGGACAGGGGAAAACAAGAGACCCAGTACTTC
cdr3_aa: CASSYRDRGKQETQYF

d_call: TRBD2
j_call: TRBJ2-7
clone_size: NA
v_call: TRBV6-1
cdr3_nt: TGTGCCAGCAGTACCCTAGCGGGCCACGAAGGGGAGCAGTACTTC
cdr3_aa: CASSTLAGHEGEQYF

d_call: NA
j_call: TRBJ2-2
clone_size: NA
v_call: TRBV7-2
cdr3_nt: TGTGCCAGCAGCCCAGCAGGGGCGAACACCGGGGAGCTGTTTTTT
cdr3_aa: CASSPAGANTGELFF

d_call: TRBD1
j_call: TRBJ1-2
clone_size: NA
v_call: TRBV7-9
cdr3_nt: TGTTCCAGCAGCTTGAGGACAGGGGGAAGTGATGGCTACACCTTC
cdr3_aa: CSSSLRTGGSDGYTF

d_call: TRBD2
j_call: TRBJ2-2
clone_size: NA
v_call: TRBV9
cdr3_nt: TGTGCCAGCAGCGCCGGGACTAGCGGGAGTGTAACCGGGGAGCTGTTTTTT
cdr3_aa: CASSAGTSGSVTGELFF

d_call: NA
j_call: TRBJ2-1
clone_size: NA
v_call: TRBV5-1
cdr3_nt: TGCGCCAGCAGCTTGCCAAAATACAATGAGCAGTTCTTC
cdr3_aa: CASSLPKYNEQFF

d_call: TRBD2
j_call: TRBJ2-1
clone_size: NA
v_call: TRBV27
cdr3_nt: TGTGCCAGCAGTAAAATAGCGGGAGGGTCCAATGAGCAGTTCTTC
cdr3_aa: CASSKIAGGSNEQFF

d_call: NA
j_call: TRBJ1-4
clone_size: NA
v_call: TRBV27
cdr3_nt: TGTGCCAGCACAGATGAAAAACTGTTTTTT
cdr3_aa: CASTDEKLFF

d_call: TRBD1
j_call: TRBJ1-5
clone_size: NA
v_call: TRBV15
cdr3_nt: TGTGCCACCAGCGGGGACAGGGATTATAGCAATCAGCCCCAGCATTTT
cdr3_aa: CATSGDRDYSNQPQHF

d_call: NA
j_call: TRBJ1-1
clone_size: few
v_call: TRBV18
cdr3_nt: TGTGCCAGCTCACCATCTTCCAGGGTGACTGAAGCTTTCTTT
cdr3_aa: CASSPSSRVTEAFF

d_call: TRBD1
j_call: TRBJ2-7
clone_size: NA
v_call: TRBV7-9
cdr3_nt: TGTGCCAGCAGCTTAGGGACAGGGGGCCTTTCAGGCGAGCAGTACTTC
cdr3_aa: CASSLGTGGLSGEQYF

d_call: NA
j_call: TRBJ2-4
clone_size: few
v_call: TRBV30
cdr3_nt: TGTGCCCGAAATCTTCCGGGACAGCCCGGGGGCGCCAAAAACATTCAGTACTTC
cdr3_aa: CARNLPGQPGGAKNIQYF

d_call: NA
j_call: TRBJ1-1
clone_size: NA
v_call: TRBV5-1
cdr3_nt: TGCGCCAGCAGCTTTTCAGAGAACACTGAAGCTTTCTTT
cdr3_aa: CASSFSENTEAFF

d_call: TRBD1
j_call: TRBJ2-1
clone_size: few
v_call: TRBV9
cdr3_nt: TGTGCCAGCAGCGTAGGCGTGACAGGGGGTAGCAATGAGCAGTTCTTC
cdr3_aa: CASSVGVTGGSNEQFF

d_call: NA
j_call: TRBJ1-4
clone_size: few
v_call: TRBV7-9
cdr3_nt: TGTTCCAGCACTGAGGGATTGGGAAAACTGTTTTTT
cdr3_aa: CSSTEGLGKLFF

d_call: TRBD2
j_call: TRBJ2-1
clone_size: NA
v_call: TRBV7-7
cdr3_nt: TGTGCTAGCAGCCCTGGACTAGCGGGGGCTAGTGAGCAGTTCTTC
cdr3_aa: CASSPGLAGASEQFF

d_call: NA
j_call: TRBJ1-4
clone_size: few
v_call: TRBV6-8
cdr3_nt: TGTGCCAGCAGTTACTCCCCCGCAACTAATGAAAAACTGTTTTTT
cdr3_aa: CASSYSPATNEKLFF

d_call: TRBD1
j_call: TRBJ2-7
clone_size: NA
v_call: TRBV10-3
cdr3_nt: TGTGCCGCGGGACAGGGGAACTACGAGCAGTACTTC
cdr3_aa: CAAGQGNYEQYF

d_call: TRBD1
j_call: TRBJ2-7
clone_size: few
v_call: TRBV19
cdr3_nt: TGTGCCAGTAGTATCATGGCCGCGACAGGGGGAGGCTACGAGCAGTACTTC
cdr3_aa: CASSIMAATGGGYEQYF

d_call: NA
j_call: TRBJ2-2
clone_size: NA
v_call: TRBV7-9
cdr3_nt: TGTGCCAGCAGCCCCGACAGCCAGGCAGGGGAGCTGTTTTTT
cdr3_aa: CASSPDSQAGELFF

d_call: TRBD1
j_call: TRBJ1-1
clone_size: NA
v_call: TRBV25-1
cdr3_nt: TGTGCCAGCAGACGGACAGGGGAGAACACTGAAGCTTTCTTT
cdr3_aa: CASRRTGENTEAFF

d_call: NA
j_call: TRBJ1-4
clone_size: NA
v_call: TRBV6-5
cdr3_nt: TGTGCCAGCAGTTCGACAAGGTTTCTTGAAAAACTGTTTTTT
cdr3_aa: CASSSTRFLEKLFF

d_call: TRBD2
j_call: TRBJ2-1
clone_size: NA
v_call: TRBV7-2
cdr3_nt: TGTGCCAGCAGCTCCCTACTAGCGGGGGCGTACAATGAGCAGTTCTTC
cdr3_aa: CASSSLLAGAYNEQFF

d_call: TRBD2
j_call: TRBJ2-3
clone_size: NA
v_call: TRBV5-1
cdr3_nt: TGCGCCAGCAGCTTGGTTGCTAGCGGGAGAAGTTCAGATACGCAGTATTTT
cdr3_aa: CASSLVASGRSSDTQYF

d_call: NA
j_call: TRBJ1-1
clone_size: few
v_call: TRBV19
cdr3_nt: TGTGCCAGTAGTATGGTTCGTGAGGGTAGGGGAGGAAGAGCTGAAGCTTTCTTT
cdr3_aa: CASSMVREGRGGRAEAFF

d_call: NA
j_call: TRBJ1-1
clone_size: NA
v_call: TRBV5-1
cdr3_nt: TGCGCCAGCAGCACAGGTAGTAGGAACACTGAAGCTTTCTTT
cdr3_aa: CASSTGSRNTEAFF

d_call: NA
j_call: TRBJ2-7
clone_size: few
v_call: TRBV7-2
cdr3_nt: TGTGCCAGCAGCTTGGCTAGCAAAAGGTACGAGCAGTACTTC
cdr3_aa: CASSLASKRYEQYF

d_call: NA
j_call: TRBJ1-1
clone_size: few
v_call: TRBV21-1
cdr3_nt: TGTGCCAGCAGCAAAGTTAAGGGGGTAGGGGCTGAAGCTTTCTTT
cdr3_aa: CASSKVKGVGAEAFF

d_call: TRBD1
j_call: TRBJ1-6
clone_size: few
v_call: TRBV6-4
cdr3_nt: TGTGCCAGCAGTACCGGGACAGATAATTCACCCCTCCACTTT
cdr3_aa: CASSTGTDNSPLHF

d_call: TRBD2
j_call: TRBJ2-2
clone_size: few
v_call: TRBV7-2
cdr3_nt: TGTGCCAGCAGCTTACTAGCGGGAGGTCGAACAAGAGAGACCGGGGAGCTGTTTTTT
cdr3_aa: CASSLLAGGRTRETGELFF

d_call: NA
j_call: TRBJ2-3
clone_size: NA
v_call: TRBV15
cdr3_nt: TGTGCCACCAGCGGGCTAGCGCAAGATACGCAGTATTTT
cdr3_aa: CATSGLAQDTQYF

d_call: TRBD2
j_call: TRBJ2-3
clone_size: NA
v_call: TRBV6-6
cdr3_nt: TGTGCCAGCAGTATCTCCGGGACTAGCGGGAGAAATACGCAGTATTTT
cdr3_aa: CASSISGTSGRNTQYF

d_call: NA
j_call: TRBJ2-7
clone_size: few
v_call: TRBV6-1
cdr3_nt: TGTGCCAGCAGTCCCCTCCGAACAGGGCCCCACGAGCAGTACTTC
cdr3_aa: CASSPLRTGPHEQYF

d_call: TRBD1
j_call: TRBJ1-1
clone_size: NA
v_call: TRBV11-2
cdr3_nt: TGTGCCAGCAGTTACGGGACAGCCCTCGCTGAAGCTTTCTTT
cdr3_aa: CASSYGTALAEAFF

d_call: TRBD1
j_call: TRBJ1-5
clone_size: NA
v_call: TRBV2
cdr3_nt: TGTGCCAGCAGTGGGACCTCTTGGACAGGGAGGAATCAGCCCCAGCATTTT
cdr3_aa: CASSGTSWTGRNQPQHF

d_call: NA
j_call: TRBJ2-3
clone_size: NA
v_call: TRBV11-2
cdr3_nt: TGTGCCAGCAGCTTATGGGCTAGCACAGATACGCAGTATTTT
cdr3_aa: CASSLWASTDTQYF

d_call: TRBD1
j_call: TRBJ1-1
clone_size: few
v_call: TRBV5-1
cdr3_nt: TGCGCCAGCAGCTACTACCAGGGGGCAGGTGAAGCTTTCTTT
cdr3_aa: CASSYYQGAGEAFF

d_call: TRBD2
j_call: TRBJ2-2
clone_size: NA
v_call: TRBV28
cdr3_nt: TGTGCCAGCAGTTTACGAGCGGGATTGACCGGGGAGCTGTTTTTT
cdr3_aa: CASSLRAGLTGELFF

d_call: TRBD1
j_call: TRBJ1-2
clone_size: few
v_call: TRBV18
cdr3_nt: TGTGCCAGCTCACCACCCACGACAGGGCGCGATGGCTACACCTTC
cdr3_aa: CASSPPTTGRDGYTF

d_call: NA
j_call: TRBJ1-1
clone_size: NA
v_call: TRBV27
cdr3_nt: TGTGCCAGCACCCGGCCCGGCAGCGTTGGTGAAGCTTTCTTT
cdr3_aa: CASTRPGSVGEAFF

d_call: TRBD2
j_call: TRBJ2-2
clone_size: NA
v_call: TRBV5-1
cdr3_nt: TGCGCCAGCAGTCCTAGCGGGAACACCGGGGAGCTGTTTTTT
cdr3_aa: CASSPSGNTGELFF